The 27 T cell receptor beta chains reported below all come from one sample, sequenced in a study of shared clonotypes between healthy human individuals. Generated by immunoSEQ multiplex PCR, the TCRdb table keeps only in-frame clones and is missing some. The sample consists of about 470,000 clones, about 76% of them appearing once. Sequencing was done on a sample of PBMCs. Receptor source: a woman aged 40 to 50 in good health. Some clones in this sample may be carry-over from other donors' samples.

The V gene is TRBV6-5, the J gene TRBJ2-7; the match to TRBD1 covers 7 bases. Per the germline V gene, CDR1 is MNHEY and CDR2 is SVGAGI. The CDR3 has 15 amino acids. V lost 2 bases, J lost 2 bases, and 6 bases stayed unmatched. Written as DNA, the CDR3 is TGTGCCAGCAGTTACAGACCGACAGGGACCTACGAGCAGTACTTC. The encoded protein is CASSYRPTGTYEQYF.

This clone has just one count. This sequence joins TRBV7-2 and TRBJ2-1; D ambiguous. Trimming stripped 3 bases from V and 5 bases from J, with 5 bases between. The V gene's germline CDR1 is SGHTA and CDR2 FQGNSA. The CDR3 has 12 residues. The CDR3 nucleotides are TGTGCCAGCAGCTTCGTGAACAATGAGCAGTTCTTC. Amino acids: CASSFVNNEQFF.

This clone came up a few times. The gene calls are TRBV2 and TRBJ2-7; 13 nucleotides line up with TRBD2. The CDR3 is made up of 14 amino acids. V shed 6 bases and J 3 bases; nucleotides not matched to a gene: 2. The germline V gene has CDR1 SNHLY and CDR2 FYNNEI. The CDR3 sequence is CASSRTSGSYEQYF. The CDR3 region has the DNA TGTGCCAGCAGCAGGACTAGCGGGAGCTACGAGCAGTACTTC.

This chain joins TRBV28 and TRBJ2-5; D gene unclear. In germline, CDR1 is MDHEN, CDR2 SYDVKM. V gave up 4 bases and J gave up 3 bases, with 12 bases separating them. This CDR3 comprises 14 residues. CDR3 in DNA: TGTGCCAGCAGTTCAGTAACTTTCAAAGAGACCCAGTACTTC. Its translation is CASSSVTFKETQYF.

This clone was counted between two and nine times. The J gene is TRBJ1-3, the V gene TRBV9, with TRBD1 identical over 11 bases. CDR1 is SGDLS, CDR2 YYNGEE, per germline. Trimming took 1 base from V and 2 from J; bases not matched to a gene: 2. The length of the CDR3 is 16 residues. CDR3 DNA sequence: TGTGCCAGCAGCGTAAAGGGACAGGGGGCTGGAAACACCATATATTTT. Translating gives CASSVKGQGAGNTIYF.

This clone was recorded only once. This chain links TRBV30 with TRBJ2-1; 10 bases agree with TRBD2. The CDR3 loop spans 13 amino acids. CDR1 and CDR2 from the germline V gene are GTSNPN and SVGIG (reference sequence). With V trimmed by 3 bases and J by 12 bases, 8 bases remained unmatched. CDR3 protein: CAWSGTSVGGQFF. CDR3 nucleotides: TGTGCCTGGAGCGGGACTAGCGTAGGGGGGCAGTTCTTC.

The V and J genes are TRBV10-2 and TRBJ2-2; TRBD2 agrees at 13 bases. Unmatched junction bases numbered 8, after V lost 7 bases and J lost 0 bases. Germline V gene data show CDR1 as WSHSY and CDR2 as SAAADI. This CDR3 spans 18 amino acids. CDR3 region: CASIPGLAGISNTGELFF. The CDR3, as DNA: TGCGCCAGCATCCCGGGACTAGCGGGGATATCGAACACCGGGGAGCTGTTTTTT.

The J gene is TRBJ1-1, the V gene TRBV29-1; D remains ambiguous. The CDR3 length is 12 residues. Germline V CDR1 and CDR2: SQVTM, ANQGSEA. V was pared by 4 bases and J by 5 bases, with 11 bases between. The CDR3 spells CSVGWGGTEAFF. DNA of the CDR3: TGCAGCGTTGGTTGGGGAGGGACTGAAGCTTTCTTT.

This clone was seen repeatedly, ten times or more. The rearrangement uses TRBV5-1 and TRBJ1-4; TRBD1 aligns across 8 bases. The CDR3 loop spans 14 amino acids. Germline V CDR1 and CDR2: SGHRS, YFSETQ. V trimming: 4 bases; J trimming: 8 bases; junction bases outside the gene matches: 7. The CDR3 bases are TGCGCCAGCAGCACCGGACAGGGCCGGGAAAAACTGTTTTTT. It is translated as CASSTGQGREKLFF. Together with reference TRBV5-1 and TRBJ1-4, the CDR3 gives the full variable domain: KAGVTQTPRYLIKTRGQQVTLSCSPISGHRSVSWYQQTPGQGLQFLFEYFSETQRNKGNFPGRFSGRQFSNSRSEMNVSTLELGDSALYLCASSTGQGREKLFFGSGTQLSVL.

The chain uses TRBV9 and TRBJ2-2; TRBD2 agrees at 9 bases. Germline V gives CDR1 SGDLS, CDR2 YYNGEE. The CDR3 loop spans 17 amino acids. With V trimmed by 6 bases and J by 5 bases, 14 bases remained unmatched. DNA of the CDR3: TGTGCCAGCACCCCTATAGCGGGAGTGGGGGTGACCGGGGAGCTGTTTTTT. Translation: CASTPIAGVGVTGELFF.

This chain connects TRBV10-1 to TRBJ2-7, with D possibly being TRBD1 (6 bases). Trimming stripped 0 bases from V and 2 bases from J, with 26 bases between. The CDR3 is 20 amino acids. Germline V gene data show CDR1 as WNHNN and CDR2 as SYGVQD (reference sequence). The CDR3 loop reads CASSESMGTRKAGVAYEQYF. Here the CDR3 DNA reads TGCGCCAGCAGTGAGTCGATGGGGACACGGAAGGCCGGGGTCGCCTACGAGCAGTACTTC.

The CDR3, as DNA: TGTGCCAGCAGCCTCGCGGCCTACGGCACAGATACGCAGTATTTT. This sequence encodes CASSLAAYGTDTQYF. This rearrangement joins TRBV5-5 to TRBJ2-3; D gene unclear. The CDR3 spans 15 residues. V lost 4 bases, J lost 1 base, and 13 bases lay in between. CDR1 and CDR2 from the germline V gene are SGHKS and YYEKEE (reference sequence). The full variable domain, rest sourced from reference TRBV5-5 and TRBJ2-3, is DAGVTQSPTHLIKTRGQQVTLRCSPISGHKSVSWYQQVLGQGPQFIFQYYEKEERGRGNFPDRFSARQFPNYSSELNVNALLLGDSALYLCASSLAAYGTDTQYFGPGTRLTVL.

For this clone: This sample includes further DNA sequences coding for the same CDR3. The genes are TRBV29-1 and TRBJ2-3, with 7 bases that match TRBD2. The germline V gene encodes CDR1 SQVTM and CDR2 ANQGSEA. Trimming cost V 2 bases and J 3 bases; bases outside gene matches: 2. The CDR3 contains 13 residues. The CDR3 sequence: CSVELAGTDTQYF. The CDR3 DNA is TGCAGCGTTGAATTAGCGGGTACAGATACGCAGTATTTT.

J is TRBJ2-3 and V is TRBV18; D gene uncertain. The V gene lost 5 bases and the J gene lost 2 bases, with 2 bases spanning the gap. The CDR3 consists of 11 residues. Germline assignment: CDR1 KGHSH and CDR2 LQKENI. The CDR3 DNA reads as TGTGCCAGCTCAGCCACAGATACGCAGTATTTT. It codes for CASSATDTQYF.

The rearrangement links TRBV19 to TRBJ2-1; 9 bases fit TRBD2. The trim removed 3 bases at V and 0 bases at J, leaving 9 bases unmatched. CDR1 LNHDA and CDR2 SQIVND come from the germline V gene (reference sequence). The CDR3 covers 18 residues. The CDR3 region has the DNA TGTGCCAGTAGTATTATTTCTAGCGGGATCAGCTCCTACAATGAGCAGTTCTTC. Its protein is CASSIISSGISSYNEQFF.

The rearrangement uses TRBV5-1 and TRBJ1-1; D gene unclear. CDR3 length: 14 residues. Germline loops: CDR1 SGHRS, CDR2 YFSETQ. The V and J ends lost 7 bases and 1 base respectively, with 14 bases between them. CDR3 bases: TGCGCCAGCCAAAGAACGACCGAGAACACTGAAGCTTTCTTT. It codes for CASQRTTENTEAFF.

This clone has just a few counts. V usage is TRBV10-3 and J usage is TRBJ2-1, with a possible D match to TRBD2 (5 bases). Between the trimmed V and J ends, which lost 4 bases and 10 bases, there was a span of 11 bases. Germline values: CDR1 ENHRY, CDR2 SYGVKD. This CDR3 spans 12 amino acids. The CDR3 here is CAISAAVLEQFF. CDR3 coding DNA: TGTGCCATCAGTGCAGCGGTACTGGAGCAGTTCTTC.

The J gene is TRBJ2-5, the V gene TRBV9, with a possible D match to TRBD2 (5 bases). Per the germline V gene, CDR1 is SGDLS and CDR2 is YYNGEE. V was shortened by 0 bases and J by 1 base, with 10 bases between the two germline ends. The CDR3 covers 15 residues. The CDR3 sequence is CASSVVGSVQETQYF. In DNA, the CDR3 is TGTGCCAGCAGCGTAGTGGGGAGCGTCCAAGAGACCCAGTACTTC.

In DNA, the CDR3 is TGCAGCGTTGAATTCCAGGGGGTTAACGAGAATGAGCAGTTCTTC. This codes for CSVEFQGVNENEQFF. The chain employs TRBV29-1 and TRBJ2-1, with 7 nucleotides matching TRBD1. Germline values: CDR1 SQVTM, CDR2 ANQGSEA. V dropped 2 bases and J dropped 7; count of bases not matched to a gene: 11. The CDR3 runs 15 residues.

The rearrangement links TRBV15 to TRBJ1-4, with TRBD1 matching over 10 bases. After removal of 5 bases from V and 4 bases from J, the junction contained 4 bases not matched to a gene. Germline CDR1 and CDR2: LNHNV and YYDKDF (reference sequence). The CDR3 has 15 amino acids. The CDR3 loop reads CATSERDRGNEKLFF. CDR3 nucleotides: TGTGCCACCAGCGAGCGGGACAGGGGTAATGAAAAACTGTTTTTT.

This clone showed up just once. J is TRBJ2-7 and V is TRBV10-3; 8 bases are a match to TRBD1. This CDR3 comprises 13 residues. Germline CDR1 is ENHRY and CDR2 is SYGVKD. The junction had 6 bases not matched to a gene; V was cut back by 4 bases and J by 7 bases. CDR3: CAISVDRAWEQYF. The CDR3 DNA reads as TGTGCCATCAGTGTGGACAGGGCGTGGGAGCAGTACTTC.

The genes are TRBV5-6 and TRBJ1-2; D not resolved. The CDR3 runs to 14 residues. The V gene's germline CDR1 is SGHDT and CDR2 YYEEEE. V shed 1 base and J shed 2 bases, with 9 bases lying between them. CDR3 region: CASSLLGGNYGYTF. The DNA for the CDR3 is TGTGCCAGCAGCTTGTTGGGCGGAAACTATGGCTACACCTTC.

On this clone itself: With a far larger clone one base away, a read error is the likely cause. Other nucleotide sequences from this sample produce the same CDR3. This rearrangement joins TRBV5-6 to TRBJ2-1, with 11 nucleotides matching TRBD2. The germline V gene encodes CDR1 SGHDT and CDR2 YYEEEE. The CDR3 is made up of 15 amino acids. CDR3 sequence: CASSLLAGVVNEQFF. For the CDR3, the DNA is TGTGCCAGCAGCTTACTAGCGGGAGTAGTAAATGAACAGTTCTTC. Using reference TRBV5-6 and TRBJ2-1 for the parts outside the CDR3, the full variable domain is DAGVTQSPTHLIKTRGQQVTLRCSPKSGHDTVSWYQQALGQGPQFIFQYYEEEERQRGNFPDRFSGHQFPNYSSELNVNALLLGDSALYLCASSLLAGVVNEQFFGPGTRLTVL.

This chain connects TRBV7-3 to TRBJ2-4; D remains unclear. The germline V and J ends were trimmed by 2 bases and 8 bases, with 10 bases remaining between them. There are 13 residues in the CDR3. The germline gives CDR1 SGHTA, CDR2 FQGTGA. The chain's CDR3 is CASSLVSRDIQYF. The CDR3, as DNA: TGTGCCAGCAGCTTAGTGAGTCGGGACATTCAGTACTTC.

The chain has TRBV30 and TRBJ2-7, with 7 bases lining up with TRBD1. Germline trimming cut 5 bases from V and 7 bases from J; bases unmatched to any gene: 17. The CDR3 spans 15 residues. From germline, CDR1 is GTSNPN and CDR2 SVGIG (reference sequence). CDR3 in amino acids: CAWDGLGGLGGEQYF. CDR3 nucleotides: TGTGCCTGGGACGGATTAGGGGGCTTGGGTGGGGAGCAGTACTTC.

The V gene is TRBV6-5, the J gene TRBJ2-1; D may be TRBD1 (6 bases). Germline CDR1 reads MNHEY; CDR2 reads SVGAGI. The V gene lost 2 bases and the J gene lost 3 bases, with 11 bases spanning the gap. The CDR3 has 15 residues. CDR3: CASSYARTDYNEQFF. CDR3 bases: TGTGCCAGCAGTTACGCCCGGACAGACTACAATGAGCAGTTCTTC.

V gene TRBV11-1 combines with J gene TRBJ2-4, with a weak D call TRBD1 (5 bases). V shed 7 bases and J shed 6 bases, with 16 bases lying between them. The germline V gene has CDR1 SGHAT and CDR2 FQDESV (reference sequence). The length of the CDR3 is 14 residues. The CDR3 reads CASKYRTGSNIQYF. Here the CDR3 DNA reads TGTGCCAGCAAATATCGAACAGGTTCAAACATTCAGTACTTC.